A selection of T cell receptor beta chains follows, all from one sample in a study of T cells in Graves' hyperthyroidism and ophthalmopathy. TCRdb redid the calling of the multiplex PCR reads with MiXCR, one entry per CDR3 protein. This table holds fewer than 200,000 distinct CDR3 sequences, about a sixth found once. Sequenced material: blood. These receptors came from a woman between 45 and 60 years old with Graves' hyperthyroidism. Both conserved end residues are part of each CDR3. Fields, in order: V gene, D gene, clone size, J gene, CDR3 protein, CDR3 DNA. D genes are given only for firm matches. Expanded clones get a size class; other rows say once, few or many, or leave the size out.

V: TRBV2; D: -; size: many; J: TRBJ1-1; CDR3: CASSEGMGLNTEAFF; DNA: TGTGCCAGCAGTGAAGGGATGGGTTTGAACACTGAAGCTTTCTTT
V: TRBV15; D: -; size: few; J: TRBJ1-2; CDR3: CATSRDRNYGYTF; DNA: TGTGCCACCAGCCGTGACAGGAACTATGGCTACACCTTC
V: TRBV7-2; D: -; size: few; J: TRBJ2-1; CDR3: CASSPQRVLGVNEQFF; DNA: TGTGCCAGCAGCCCGCAACGGGTATTGGGTGTCAATGAGCAGTTCTTC
V: TRBV10-2; D: -; size: few; J: TRBJ1-3; CDR3: CASSESKRGSGNTIYF; DNA: TGCGCCAGCAGTGAGTCGAAGCGGGGATCAGGAAACACCATATATTTT
V: TRBV20-1; D: -; size: many; J: TRBJ2-2; CDR3: CSALLGRGGELFF; DNA: TGCAGTGCCCTCCTGGGGCGCGGCGGGGAGCTGTTTTTT
V: TRBV12-3/TRBV12-4; D: -; size: many; J: TRBJ2-3; CDR3: CASSPEGALTDTQYF; DNA: TGTGCCAGCAGCCCGGAGGGGGCACTCACAGATACGCAGTATTTT
V: TRBV12-3/TRBV12-4; D: -; size: -; J: TRBJ2-7; CDR3: CASSLVKGYEQYF; DNA: TGTGCCAGCAGTTTAGTGAAGGGCTACGAGCAGTACTTC
V: TRBV10-2; D: -; size: many; J: TRBJ2-3; CDR3: CASLGRGLSTDTQYF; DNA: TGCGCCAGTCTTGGGCGAGGGTTAAGCACAGATACGCAGTATTTT
V: TRBV28; D: TRBD2; size: -; J: TRBJ2-5; CDR3: CASSPKPLYVWREGGETQYF; DNA: TGTGCCAGCAGCCCTAAGCCCCTTTATGTTTGGCGGGAGGGTGGAGAGACCCAGTACTTC
V: TRBV5-6; D: TRBD1; size: many; J: TRBJ2-1; CDR3: CASSRTTGISYNEQFF; DNA: TGTGCCAGCAGCCGTACGACAGGGATATCCTACAATGAGCAGTTCTTC
V: TRBV10-3; D: -; size: many; J: TRBJ1-6; CDR3: CAISEAGVESPLHF; DNA: TGTGCCATCAGTGAGGCAGGGGTCGAATCACCCCTCCACTTT
V: TRBV19; D: TRBD1; size: many; J: TRBJ2-7; CDR3: CASSITGDSYEQYF; DNA: TGTGCCAGTAGTATAACAGGGGACTCCTACGAGCAGTACTTC
V: TRBV5-1; D: -; size: many; J: TRBJ1-6; CDR3: CASSLDSINNSPLHF; DNA: TGCGCCAGCAGCTTGGACAGTATCAATAATTCACCCCTCCACTTT
V: TRBV11-2; D: TRBD1; size: many; J: TRBJ1-6; CDR3: CASTPDRNNSPLHF; DNA: TGTGCCAGCACCCCGGACAGGAATAATTCACCCCTCCACTTT
V: TRBV5-1; D: -; size: -; J: TRBJ2-7; CDR3: CASVVTGGENEQYF; DNA: TGCGCCAGCGTGGTCACAGGGGGGGAAAACGAGCAGTACTTC
V: TRBV12-3/TRBV12-4; D: TRBD2; size: -; J: TRBJ2-2; CDR3: CASSSSGSLAGELFF; DNA: TGTGCCAGCAGCTCTAGCGGGAGTCTCGCCGGGGAGCTGTTTTTT
V: TRBV28; D: -; size: many; J: TRBJ2-5; CDR3: CASRPRGRAKETQYF; DNA: TGTGCCAGCCGCCCGCGAGGAAGGGCGAAAGAGACCCAGTACTTC
V: TRBV5-1; D: TRBD1; size: many; J: TRBJ2-3; CDR3: CASSSDRATDTQYF; DNA: TGCGCCAGCAGCTCGGACAGGGCAACAGATACGCAGTATTTT
V: TRBV28; D: -; size: many; J: TRBJ2-2; CDR3: CASSQGSGELFF; DNA: TGTGCCAGCAGCCAGGGTTCCGGGGAGCTGTTTTTT
V: TRBV24-1; D: TRBD1; size: -; J: TRBJ2-5; CDR3: CATSDFSPLSRDRGGETQYF; DNA: TGTGCCACCAGTGATTTTTCGCCGCTCTCCCGGGACAGGGGAGGTGAGACCCAGTACTTC
V: TRBV7-9; D: TRBD2; size: many; J: TRBJ2-3; CDR3: CASSSGLAGGPDTQYF; DNA: TGTGCCAGCAGCTCGGGACTAGCGGGGGGTCCAGATACGCAGTATTTT
V: TRBV24-1; D: TRBD1; size: many; J: TRBJ2-7; CDR3: CATSDRRDRVGEQYF; DNA: TGTGCCACCAGTGATCGCCGGGACAGGGTAGGAGAGCAGTACTTC
V: TRBV2; D: -; size: -; J: TRBJ2-5; CDR3: CASRPRGPEWQETRYF; DNA: TGTGCCAGCAGACCCCGGGGCCCAGAGTGGCAAGAGACCCGGTACTTC
V: TRBV20-1; D: TRBD2; size: many; J: TRBJ2-1; CDR3: CSARALAGTPRPINEQFF; DNA: TGCAGTGCTAGAGCCCTAGCGGGGACACCACGTCCCATCAATGAGCAGTTCTTC
V: TRBV6-1; D: -; size: many; J: TRBJ1-2; CDR3: CASSDRSGQFVDGYTF; DNA: TGTGCCAGCAGTGACCGCTCCGGACAGTTTGTCGATGGCTACACCTTC
V: TRBV7-9; D: -; size: -; J: TRBJ1-2; CDR3: CASSPAGSLANYGYTF; DNA: TGTGCCAGCAGCCCAGCTGGAAGCCTAGCTAACTATGGCTACACCTTC
V: TRBV2; D: -; size: many; J: TRBJ1-2; CDR3: CASSATGQGYTF; DNA: TGTGCCAGCAGTGCCACAGGGCAGGGCTACACCTTC
V: TRBV6-1; D: TRBD1; size: many; J: TRBJ2-7; CDR3: CASSGDPGQHLYEQYF; DNA: TGTGCCAGCAGTGGAGACCCGGGACAGCACCTCTACGAGCAGTACTTC
V: TRBV6-1; D: -; size: many; J: TRBJ1-1; CDR3: CASHKRGTEAFF; DNA: TGTGCCAGCCACAAGAGGGGCACTGAAGCTTTCTTT
V: TRBV6-1; D: -; size: many; J: TRBJ2-2; CDR3: CASSEARGTGELFF; DNA: TGTGCCAGCAGTGAAGCGCGAGGCACCGGGGAGCTGTTTTTT
V: TRBV30; D: -; size: -; J: TRBJ1-5; CDR3: CAWSVAANQPQHF; DNA: TGTGCCTGGAGTGTAGCCGCCAATCAGCCCCAGCATTTT
V: TRBV27; D: -; size: many; J: TRBJ2-2; CDR3: CASSPGSGRGNTGELFF; DNA: TGTGCCAGCAGCCCCGGCTCAGGGCGCGGGAACACCGGGGAGCTGTTTTTT
V: TRBV2; D: -; size: many; J: TRBJ2-3; CDR3: CASTWQGSTDTQYF; DNA: TGTGCCAGCACCTGGCAAGGCAGCACAGATACGCAGTATTTT
V: TRBV3-1; D: -; size: few; J: TRBJ1-3; CDR3: CASSHTRAPGSAPGNTIYF; DNA: TGTGCCAGCAGCCACACCCGAGCCCCAGGCTCCGCTCCTGGAAACACCATATATTTT
V: TRBV18; D: TRBD1; size: few; J: TRBJ1-3; CDR3: CASSPIASTGGDGNTIYF; DNA: TGTGCCAGCTCACCAATTGCCTCTACAGGGGGCGATGGAAACACCATATATTTT
V: TRBV7-3; D: TRBD2; size: many; J: TRBJ2-6; CDR3: CASSLRGGASGANVLTF; DNA: TGTGCCAGCAGCTTACGCGGGGGGGCCTCTGGGGCCAACGTCCTGACTTTC
V: TRBV13; D: -; size: many; J: TRBJ1-2; CDR3: CASSPLRDMGYGYTF; DNA: TGTGCCAGCAGCCCTCTCCGGGACATGGGCTATGGCTACACCTTC
V: TRBV3-1; D: -; size: many; J: TRBJ2-5; CDR3: CASSPAAGHLLNF; DNA: TGTGCCAGCAGCCCCGCGGCGGGACACTTACTTAACTTC
V: TRBV20-1; D: TRBD2; size: many; J: TRBJ2-3; CDR3: CSAQGLAYVADTQYF; DNA: TGCAGTGCTCAGGGACTAGCGTATGTGGCAGATACGCAGTATTTT
V: TRBV6-2/TRBV6-3; D: -; size: many; J: TRBJ1-6; CDR3: CASNDGAGSPLHF; DNA: TGTGCCAGCAATGATGGGGCGGGTTCACCCCTCCACTTT
V: TRBV4-1; D: TRBD2; size: -; J: TRBJ2-1; CDR3: CASSPRGTSESNEQFF; DNA: TGCGCCAGCAGCCCCCGGGGGACTAGCGAGTCAAATGAGCAGTTCTTC
V: TRBV5-1; D: -; size: many; J: TRBJ2-2; CDR3: CASSLAARGTGELFF; DNA: TGCGCCAGCAGCTTGGCCGCTAGAGGCACCGGGGAGCTGTTTTTT